These 15 T cell receptor beta chains were all obtained from the same sample, sequenced in a study of blood T cell repertoires in COVID-19. Profiling relied on immunoSEQ multiplex PCR, and the TCRdb table lists in-frame clones only, not all of them. The sample carries around 140,000 clones, over 80% recorded once. The specimen was PBMCs or T cells enriched from blood (not recorded which). The receptors were gathered from a man aged 60 to 75 who had recovered from COVID-19.

CDR3 in amino acids: CASSRDRVDTQYF. The CDR3 bases are TGTGCCAGCAGCCGGGACAGGGTAGATACGCAGTATTTT. The chain employs TRBV28 and TRBJ2-3; 9 bases match TRBD1. This CDR3 comprises 13 residues. Germline V CDR1 and CDR2: MDHEN, SYDVKM. The V and J ends lost 6 bases and 5 bases, in that order; junction bases with no gene match: 3.

The chain joins TRBV9 to TRBJ2-1; D is perhaps TRBD2 (5 bases). Germline V gives CDR1 SGDLS, CDR2 YYNGEE. V dropped 0 bases and J dropped 9 bases, with 16 bases sitting between them. The CDR3 runs 15 residues. The CDR3 sequence is CASSVGTDGVGEQFF. CDR3 in DNA: TGTGCCAGCAGCGTAGGGACCGACGGGGTTGGTGAGCAGTTCTTC.

This clone was recorded a few times. The chain links TRBV9 to TRBJ2-3; a possible D gene is TRBD1 (8 bases). The CDR3 length is 17 residues. The V end was cut by 4 bases, the J end by 5 bases, with 23 bases between. Germline loops: CDR1 SGDLS, CDR2 YYNGEE. The CDR3 is CASSPQGGTGLVDTQYF. The CDR3 DNA is TGTGCCAGCAGCCCCCAGGGAGGGACAGGTCTGGTAGATACGCAGTATTTT.

The chain links TRBV3-1 (or the pseudogene TRBV3-2) to TRBJ1-3; the D gene is possibly TRBD1 (5 bases). Germline assignment: CDR1 LGHDT and CDR2 YNNKEL (reference sequence). The V end lost 4 bases, the J end lost 4 bases, and 11 bases lay between the germline ends. The CDR3 is 14 residues long. The CDR3 region is CASSPQALGNTIYF. The CDR3 nucleotides read TGTGCCAGCAGCCCACAGGCGCTGGGAAACACCATATATTTT.

The CDR3 is CASSPDGSGLNTGELFF. CDR3 coding DNA: TGTGCCAGCAGTCCCGACGGAAGCGGTCTAAACACCGGGGAGCTGTTTTTT. The gene calls are TRBV6-6 and TRBJ2-2; the D gene is possibly TRBD2 (5 bases). Trimming left V 5 bases short and J 2 bases short, with 18 bases between. The CDR3 is made up of 17 amino acids. Germline assignment: CDR1 MNHNY and CDR2 SVGAGI (reference sequence).

The V and J genes are TRBV6-5 and TRBJ1-4; 10 bases agree with TRBD1. The CDR3 contains 14 residues. The germline CDR1 and CDR2 sequences are MNHEY and SVGAGI. V lost 4 bases, J lost 8 bases, and 4 bases stayed unmatched. The CDR3 protein is CASSLGQGSEKLFF. In nucleotides, the CDR3 is TGTGCCAGCAGTTTGGGACAGGGGTCGGAAAAACTGTTTTTT.

The chain couples TRBV6-5 to TRBJ1-4; tentatively, D is TRBD1 (5 bases). Germline CDR1 MNHEY, CDR2 SVGAGI. The CDR3 sequence is 16 residues long. V shed 2 bases and J shed 0 bases, with 10 bases lying between them. CDR3 region: CASSYRGQSTNEKLFF. As DNA, the CDR3 is TGTGCCAGCAGTTACCGAGGACAATCAACTAATGAAAAACTGTTTTTT.

This rearrangement joins TRBV15 to TRBJ2-2, with D hard to call. The CDR3 has 15 residues. Trimming shortened V by 1 base and J by 5 bases, and 11 bases separated the two germline ends. CDR1 is LNHNV and CDR2 is YYDKDF in the germline V gene (reference sequence). The CDR3 spells CATSRVAYGTGELFF. Here the CDR3 DNA reads TGTGCCACCAGCAGAGTCGCATACGGGACCGGGGAGCTGTTTTTT.

V gene TRBV9 combines with J gene TRBJ2-1, with D uncertain. CDR1 and CDR2 (germline): SGDLS, YYNGEE. V lost 3 bases and J 4 bases, leaving 14 bases between the germline ends. CDR3 length: 15 amino acids. The CDR3 sequence: CASSGQLPIYNEQFF. CDR3 DNA sequence: TGTGCCAGCAGCGGGCAATTGCCGATTTACAATGAGCAGTTCTTC.

This clone was counted a single time. The gene calls are TRBV6-5 and TRBJ1-2, with TRBD1 identical over 8 bases. With 5 bases clipped from V and 10 bases from J, the junction kept 9 bases outside the gene matches. CDR1 is MNHEY and CDR2 is SVGAGI in the germline V gene. The CDR3 sequence is 13 residues long. The CDR3 loop reads CASSKRQGMAYTF. CDR3 nucleotides: TGTGCCAGCAGTAAACGACAGGGGATGGCCTACACCTTC.

The chain combines TRBV10-3 with TRBJ2-3; a possible D gene is TRBD2 (6 bases). The CDR3 is 13 residues long. Germline-derived CDR1 and CDR2 are ENHRY and SYGVKD. The V gene lost 8 bases and the J gene lost 1 base, with 10 bases spanning the gap. In nucleotides, the CDR3 is TGTGCCATCCGCGGGACTGGCACAGATACGCAGTATTTT. This sequence encodes CAIRGTGTDTQYF.

The chain has TRBV2 and TRBJ1-4; D gene uncertain. Germline assignment: CDR1 SNHLY and CDR2 FYNNEI. V shed 4 bases and J shed 7 bases, with 10 bases lying between them. The length of the CDR3 is 13 residues. DNA of the CDR3: TGTGCCAGCAGTGCGGAGGAAGGTGAAAAACTGTTTTTT. Translating gives CASSAEEGEKLFF.

This chain uses TRBV5-1 with TRBJ1-1; 7 nucleotides align to TRBD1. This CDR3 is 12 amino acids long. V was pared by 4 bases and J by 6 bases, with 3 bases of the junction left unmatched. Germline CDR1 SGHRS, CDR2 YFSETQ. The CDR3 nucleotides read TGCGCCAGCAGCCTTCAGGGGGCTGAAGCTTTCTTT. Translation: CASSLQGAEAFF.

The rearrangement links TRBV4-1 to TRBJ2-7; the D gene is possibly TRBD2 (6 bases). CDR1 is MGHRA and CDR2 is YSYEKL in the germline V gene. The CDR3 contains 16 residues. V lost 4 bases to trimming and J lost 3 bases, with 19 bases between them. The CDR3 DNA reads as TGCGCCAGCAGCCGCCTATTGCGGGGACGCAGCTACGAGCAGTACTTC. It encodes CASSRLLRGRSYEQYF.

The V gene is TRBV4-1, the J gene TRBJ2-7; D is unclear. Germline values: CDR1 MGHRA, CDR2 YSYEKL. Between the trimmed V and J ends, which lost 0 bases and 0 bases, there was a span of 12 bases. The CDR3 has 16 amino acids. DNA for the CDR3: TGCGCCAGCAGCCAAGATTCTGGTGCTACCTCCTACGAGCAGTACTTC. Translated, it gives CASSQDSGATSYEQYF.